The clone carrying this TCR beta chain was counted a few times. The data stem from a study of T cells after yellow fever vaccination. Across the whole study: Preparation used SMART-Seq v4 Ultra Low Input for the low-cell-number fractions.

This CDR3 has 16 amino acids. The V end lost 2 bases, the J end lost 2 bases, and 16 bases lay between the germline ends. TCRdb re-called the 5' RACE reads with MiXCR, one entry per CDR3 protein. The data show 550,000 or so distinct CDR3 sequences, with less than 20% seen just once and about 13% held by the top ten. The J gene is TRBJ2-7, the V gene TRBV12-3 or TRBV12-4; tentative D call: TRBD2 (6 bases). The clonotype was recovered from a man aged 25 to 40 who received the YFV17D yellow fever vaccine. The specimen was PBMCs, collected 15 days after the yellow fever booster vaccination. The CDR3 DNA reads TGTGCCAGCAGTTTAATGGTGAAGGACTACACCTACGAGCAGTACTTC. This sequence encodes CASSLMVKDYTYEQYF.